What follows are 29 T cell receptor beta chains derived from one specimen sequenced in a study of CD8 T cells in Susac syndrome. When the RNA was reverse transcribed, random hexamers were used with an input of about 0.5 to 1 ug. TCRdb re-analysed the immunoSEQ multiplex PCR reads in MiXCR, keeping a single row per CDR3 protein. The sample records 110,000 or so distinct CDR3 sequences, about 95% being singletons. Sample: CD4+ T cells from PBMCs. These receptors were collected from a human donor in good health.

The chain links TRBV29-1 to TRBJ2-3; possibly TRBD2 for D (6 bases). V was shortened by 6 bases and J by 2 bases, with 15 bases between the two germline ends. The CDR3 contains 14 residues. Germline CDR1 is SQVTM and CDR2 is ANQGSEA. The CDR3 DNA follows: TGCAGCGTCCGCCCGGGACTCCACACAGATACGCAGTATTTT. The encoded protein is CSVRPGLHTDTQYF.

The V call is TRBV5-6, the J call TRBJ1-3; 8 bases match TRBD1. This CDR3 is built from 16 residues. The V and J ends lost 3 bases and 0 bases, in that order; junction bases with no gene match: 5. Looked up from germline, CDR1 is SGHDT and CDR2 is YYEEEE. The CDR3 DNA reads as TGTGCCAGCAGCTCCCGGGACAGGACCTCTGGAAACACCATATATTTT. Translation gives CASSSRDRTSGNTIYF.

The chain links TRBV2 to TRBJ2-1; D may be TRBD2 (6 bases). This CDR3 spans 15 amino acids. V was shortened by 5 bases and J by 0 bases, with 11 bases between the two germline ends. Germline CDR1 reads SNHLY; CDR2 reads FYNNEI. In nucleotides, the CDR3 is TGTGCCAGCAGTCTCGGGAGTGCCTCCTACAATGAGCAGTTCTTC. As protein: CASSLGSASYNEQFF.

This clonotype was seen a single time. The V gene is TRBV7-9, the J gene TRBJ2-6, with a tentative D call TRBD2 (5 bases). The CDR3 consists of 18 residues. Germline-derived CDR1 and CDR2 are SEHNR and FQNEAQ (reference sequence). V shed 4 bases and J shed 1 base, with 17 bases lying between them. CDR3 nucleotide sequence: TGTGCCAGCAGCTCCATTCGGGGAGTTAGGTCTGGGGCCAACGTCCTGACTTTC. Translated, it gives CASSSIRGVRSGANVLTF.

CDR3: CASSLGSAGSTQQYF. The CDR3 DNA reads as TGTGCCAGCAGCTTAGGCAGCGCCGGGTCTACCCAGCAGTACTTC. The genes are TRBV11-1 and TRBJ2-7, with D hard to call. Germline V CDR1 and CDR2: SGHAT, FQDESV (reference sequence). This CDR3 contains 15 residues. V lost 1 base and J lost 8, with 18 bases in between. Full variable domain (rest looked up from reference TRBV11-1 and TRBJ2-7): EAEVAQSPRYKITEKSQAVAFWCDPISGHATLYWYRQILGQGPELLVQFQDESVVDDSQLPKDRFSAERLKGVDSTLKIQPAELGDSAMYLCASSLGSAGSTQQYFGPGTRLTVT.

The chain combines TRBV7-2 with TRBJ2-7; 8 bases agree with TRBD2. V trimming: 3 bases; J trimming: 3 bases; junction bases outside the gene matches: 7. This CDR3 is 15 amino acids long. The germline V gene has CDR1 SGHTA and CDR2 FQGNSA. The CDR3 DNA is TGTGCCAGCAGCTTCGGGCGGGAGGAGTTCTACGAGCAGTACTTC. It codes for CASSFGREEFYEQYF.

The chain joins TRBV7-2 to TRBJ2-1; D not resolved. V lost 5 bases and J lost 8, with 13 bases in between. This CDR3 spans 13 amino acids. CDR1 is SGHTA, CDR2 FQGNSA, per germline. The CDR3 here is CASSLAHLDEQFF. CDR3 bases: TGTGCCAGCAGCCTCGCCCACTTGGATGAGCAGTTCTTC.

The rearrangement uses TRBV3-1 and TRBJ1-2; unclear D gene. Trimming removed 4 bases at V and 3 bases at J, with 15 bases between. The CDR3 runs to 15 residues. Germline CDR1 is LGHDT and CDR2 is YNNKEL (reference sequence). The CDR3 here is CASSPSKAPDYGYTF. Written as DNA, the CDR3 is TGTGCCAGCAGCCCCTCCAAGGCGCCGGACTATGGCTACACCTTC.

The chain combines TRBV5-1 with TRBJ2-5; D call uncertain. The CDR3 has 13 residues. In germline, CDR1 is SGHRS, CDR2 YFSETQ. V lost 0 bases to trimming and J lost 3 bases, with 6 bases between them. CDR3 DNA sequence: TGCGCCAGCAGCTTGGCTGCGAAAGAGACCCAGTACTTC. Residues: CASSLAAKETQYF. Based on the CDR3 plus reference TRBV5-1 and TRBJ2-5, the full variable domain is KAGVTQTPRYLIKTRGQQVTLSCSPISGHRSVSWYQQTPGQGLQFLFEYFSETQRNKGNFPGRFSGRQFSNSRSEMNVSTLELGDSALYLCASSLAAKETQYFGPGTRLLVL.

This chain connects TRBV7-8 to TRBJ2-1; 7 bases map to TRBD1. This CDR3 is built from 16 residues. Germline V gives CDR1 SGHVS, CDR2 FQNEAQ. J was trimmed by 5 bases and V by 6 bases; bases with no gene match: 13. CDR3 sequence reads: CASSRRQGYMDNEQFF. DNA of the CDR3: TGTGCCAGCAGTCGAAGACAGGGATATATGGACAATGAGCAGTTCTTC.

J is TRBJ1-5 and V is TRBV12-3 or TRBV12-4; TRBD1 might be the D (5 bases). The CDR3 is 14 amino acids. V lost 7 bases and J 0 bases, leaving 10 bases between the germline ends. CDR3 sequence (DNA): TGTGCCAGCAACGCACAGGTTAGCAATCAGCCCCAGCATTTT. The encoded protein is CASNAQVSNQPQHF.

The J gene is TRBJ2-1, the V gene TRBV7-9, with D perhaps TRBD1 (6 bases). The CDR3 covers 15 residues. V was cut by 2 bases and J by 8 bases, with 16 bases left in between. Germline loops: CDR1 SEHNR, CDR2 FQNEAQ (reference sequence). As DNA, the CDR3 is TGTGCCAGCAGCTTATCTTTGGGGGCGACGTATGAGCAGTTCTTC. This codes for CASSLSLGATYEQFF.

The chain employs TRBV6-1 and TRBJ2-1, with 9 bases fitting TRBD2. The CDR3 runs to 12 residues. V lost 11 bases, J lost 7 bases, and 6 bases stayed unmatched. Germline CDR1 is MNHNS and CDR2 is SASEGT. The CDR3 loop reads CAAGTSNNEQFF. For the CDR3, the DNA is TGTGCCGCGGGGACTAGCAATAATGAGCAGTTCTTC.

A note on this clonotype: One junction end does not reproduce the germline sequence, and a read error may be involved. V is TRBV6-5 and J is TRBJ2-3; TRBD2 matches at 13 bases. From germline, CDR1 is MNHEY and CDR2 SVGAGI. The CDR3 is made up of 17 amino acids. The CDR3: CASSFQGPGLAGTGEYF. The CDR3 coding sequence is TGCGCCAGCAGTTTCCAAGGGCCGGGACTAGCGGGAACGGGGGAGTATTTT.

The chain joins TRBV6-5 to TRBJ2-5; D ambiguous. Germline CDR1 MNHEY, CDR2 SVGAGI. The CDR3 has 16 residues. Trimming left V 0 bases short and J 0 bases short, with 11 bases between. The chain's CDR3 is CASSYSSFPDQETQYF. CDR3 coding DNA: TGTGCCAGCAGTTACTCGTCCTTCCCGGACCAAGAGACCCAGTACTTC.

This chain connects TRBV6-1 to TRBJ2-1, with D uncertain. Trimming removed 6 bases from V and 6 bases from J, with 12 bases in between. CDR1 MNHNS and CDR2 SASEGT come from the germline V gene. The CDR3 runs 13 residues. The CDR3 region is CASRGEVINEQFF. The CDR3 DNA reads as TGTGCCAGCAGGGGCGAGGTGATCAATGAGCAGTTCTTC.

The gene calls are TRBV6-5 and TRBJ1-2; D unclear. This CDR3 contains 12 residues. Looked up from germline, CDR1 is MNHEY and CDR2 is SVGAGI. Trimming removed 6 bases at V and 4 bases at J, with 9 bases between. Here the CDR3 reads CASSFDLYGYTF. CDR3 coding DNA: TGTGCCAGCAGCTTCGACCTCTATGGCTACACCTTC.

The chain uses TRBV30 and TRBJ1-4, with a possible D match to TRBD1 (5 bases). The germline gives CDR1 GTSNPN, CDR2 SVGIG (reference sequence). This CDR3 is 16 amino acids long. The V gene lost 3 bases and the J gene lost 2 bases, with 16 bases spanning the gap. The CDR3 DNA sequence: TGTGCCTGGAGCCGGTCCAGGGTGAGGACTAATGAAAAACTGTTTTTT. Translation: CAWSRSRVRTNEKLFF.

The chain uses TRBV19 and TRBJ1-1; no clear D gene. Germline CDR1 LNHDA, CDR2 SQIVND (reference sequence). CDR3 length equals 13 residues. Trimming removed 6 bases at V and 0 bases at J, with 8 bases between. The CDR3 DNA is TGTGCCAGTAGCGGAGAAGTGAACACTGAAGCTTTCTTT. Translation: CASSGEVNTEAFF.

This clonotype was seen a few times. The chain is built from TRBV12-3 or TRBV12-4 and TRBJ1-1; 10 bases agree with TRBD1. The trim removed 1 base at V and 8 bases at J, leaving 4 bases unmatched. The CDR3 covers 14 residues. CDR3 coding DNA: TGTGCCAGCAGTTTAGAAGGACAGGGGGTGGAAGCTTTCTTT. This sequence encodes CASSLEGQGVEAFF.

V gene TRBV6-5 combines with J gene TRBJ1-2, with D unresolved. The V gene lost 6 bases and the J gene lost 4 bases, with 6 bases spanning the gap. This CDR3 has 11 residues. Looked up from germline, CDR1 is MNHEY and CDR2 is SVGAGI. CDR3 sequence: CASRDTYGYTF. The CDR3 DNA reads as TGTGCCAGCAGAGACACCTATGGCTACACCTTC.

The chain joins TRBV5-1 to TRBJ1-3; D not resolved. CDR3 size: 13 residues. Germline V CDR1 and CDR2: SGHRS, YFSETQ. The V end lost 4 bases, the J end lost 2 bases, and 7 bases lay between the germline ends. This CDR3 is CASSGGAGNTIYF. The CDR3, as DNA: TGCGCCAGCAGCGGTGGTGCTGGAAACACCATATATTTT.

This clonotype was observed once. The chain links TRBV29-1 to TRBJ1-1; D remains unclear. Germline V gene data show CDR1 as SQVTM and CDR2 as ANQGSEA. There are 13 residues in the CDR3. V was cut by 3 bases and J by 0 bases, with 8 bases left in between. The CDR3 bases are TGCAGCGTTGATATGGGGATGAACACTGAAGCTTTCTTT. This sequence encodes CSVDMGMNTEAFF.

The chain carries TRBV20-1 and TRBJ1-5, with D possibly being TRBD1 (5 bases). The germline V gene encodes CDR1 DFQATT and CDR2 SNEGSKA (reference sequence). V lost 3 bases to trimming and J lost 4 bases, with 10 bases between them. The CDR3 runs to 13 residues. CDR3 protein: CSARGRVNQPQHF. The CDR3 region has the DNA TGCAGTGCTAGGGGCAGGGTAAATCAGCCCCAGCATTTT.

This chain uses TRBV5-1 with TRBJ2-2, with D perhaps TRBD2 (5 bases). Between the trimmed V and J ends, which lost 0 bases and 6 bases, there was a span of 12 bases. The length of the CDR3 is 15 residues. Germline CDR1 and CDR2: SGHRS and YFSETQ. CDR3 residues: CASSLAADFAGELFF. As DNA, the CDR3 is TGCGCCAGCAGCTTGGCAGCGGACTTTGCCGGGGAGCTGTTTTTT.

V gene TRBV11-1 combines with J gene TRBJ2-1; D is undetermined. The V and J ends lost 7 bases and 3 bases respectively, with 10 bases between them. The CDR3 has 13 residues. Germline assignment: CDR1 SGHAT and CDR2 FQDESV (reference sequence). The CDR3 loop is CASTQPSYNEQFF. The CDR3 nucleotides read TGTGCCAGCACCCAACCTAGCTACAATGAGCAGTTCTTC.

This chain's CDR3 is CASGQEVGGRSYNEQFF. DNA for the CDR3: TGTGCCAGCGGACAAGAGGTGGGCGGGAGATCCTACAATGAGCAGTTCTTC. The chain links TRBV12-3 or TRBV12-4 to TRBJ2-1; 7 bases align to TRBD2. Losses at the gene ends were 8 bases for V and 1 base for J; bases not matched to a gene: 14. CDR3 size: 17 residues.

This clonotype occurred a few times. The V gene is TRBV29-1, the J gene TRBJ2-5; D is perhaps TRBD2 (6 bases). The CDR3 is 12 residues long. CDR1 is SQVTM, CDR2 ANQGSEA, per germline. V was clipped by 5 bases and J by 6 bases, with 13 bases between them. The CDR3 protein is CSVSTSRQTQYF. The CDR3 bases are TGCAGCGTTTCGACTAGTAGGCAGACCCAGTACTTC.

The chain combines TRBV2 with TRBJ2-5; D unclear. The germline V gene encodes CDR1 SNHLY and CDR2 FYNNEI. The V end lost 4 bases, the J end lost 4 bases, and 10 bases lay between the germline ends. The CDR3 runs to 13 residues. This chain's CDR3 is CASSASTGETQYF. For the CDR3, the DNA is TGTGCCAGCAGTGCTTCGACTGGAGAGACCCAGTACTTC.